Below, 24 T cell receptor beta chains from the same sample are listed, as sequenced in a study of early T cells in non-severe SARS-CoV-2 infection. Via MiXCR, TCRdb re-called the 5' RACE reads, giving one row per CDR3 protein. The data hold roughly 34,000 distinct CDR3 sequences, with about 6% observed a single time. The sample consisted of whole blood. All receptors derive from an adult who was a healthcare worker with PCR-confirmed SARS-CoV-2 infection or an uninfected control (not recorded which).

This clonotype was observed at least ten times. This chain joins TRBV15 and TRBJ2-1, with 8 positions matching TRBD2. The CDR3 sequence is 15 residues long. V shed 1 base, J shed 8 bases, and the junction held 7 bases outside the gene matches. From germline, CDR1 is LNHNV and CDR2 YYDKDF (reference sequence). CDR3 nucleotides: TGTGCCACCAGCAGAGCCCCGACCGGGAGGGATGAGCAGTTCTTC. Protein product: CATSRAPTGRDEQFF.

In this sample, this clonotype turned up many times. The rearrangement uses TRBV12-3 or TRBV12-4 and TRBJ1-1; unclear D gene. Between the trimmed V and J ends, which lost 3 bases and 8 bases, there was a span of 16 bases. The CDR3 extends over 14 amino acids. Here the CDR3 reads CASSFRTLYAEAFF. CDR3 coding DNA: TGTGCCAGCAGTTTTCGGACGCTATATGCCGAAGCTTTCTTT.

V is TRBV7-2 and J is TRBJ2-3, with D hard to call. V was pared by 5 bases and J by 3 bases, with 6 bases between. Germline V lookup: CDR1 SGHTA, CDR2 FQGNSA. This CDR3 comprises 12 residues. CDR3 sequence: CASSPMTDTQYF. The DNA for the CDR3 is TGTGCCAGCAGCCCAATGACAGATACGCAGTATTTT.

At least ten counts were recorded for this clonotype. This rearrangement joins TRBV7-8 to TRBJ2-1, with a weak D call TRBD1 (6 bases). Per germline, CDR1 SGHVS and CDR2 FQNEAQ. V gave up 3 bases and J gave up 3 bases, with 12 bases separating them. This CDR3 comprises 15 residues. CDR3 sequence (DNA): TGTGCCAGCAGCTTGAGACAGGTGGACTACAATGAGCAGTTCTTC. This gives the protein CASSLRQVDYNEQFF.

This clonotype has ten or more counts. The J gene is TRBJ1-2, the V gene TRBV20-1; possible D gene TRBD1, 6 bases. The CDR3 spans 10 residues. Germline lookup yields CDR1 DFQATT and CDR2 SNEGSKA (reference sequence). Deletions cut 6 bases from V and 8 bases from J, with 10 bases between. Written as DNA, the CDR3 is TGCAGTGCAGCCGGACAGGGCTACACCTTC. Its protein product is CSAAGQGYTF.

This clonotype was detected many times. This chain uses TRBV20-1 with TRBJ2-2; D is ambiguous. V lost 5 bases to trimming and J lost 4 bases, with 11 bases between them. CDR1 DFQATT and CDR2 SNEGSKA come from the germline V gene (reference sequence). This CDR3 contains 13 residues. The CDR3 DNA reads as TGCAGTGCTTCACGGGTCTCCACCGGGGAGCTGTTTTTT. Its translation: CSASRVSTGELFF.

The V call is TRBV15, the J call TRBJ1-2; TRBD1 might be the D (5 bases). Trimming took 1 base from V and 6 from J, leaving 12 bases between them. Germline V CDR1 and CDR2: LNHNV, YYDKDF (reference sequence). This CDR3 is 14 amino acids long. CDR3 DNA: TGTGCCACCAGCAGAGTGACAGAGCTTGATGGCTACACCTTC. It encodes CATSRVTELDGYTF.

This clonotype was observed a few times. This chain joins TRBV5-5 and TRBJ2-2; D is uncertain. V lost 4 bases and J 4 bases, leaving 8 bases between the germline ends. Germline V gene lookup returns CDR1 SGHKS and CDR2 YYEKEE (reference sequence). The CDR3 runs to 13 residues. CDR3 sequence (DNA): TGTGCCAGCAGCCTACTGGTCACCGGGGAGCTGTTTTTT. Protein product: CASSLLVTGELFF.

This clonotype was seen more than once but under ten times. The chain joins TRBV12-3 or TRBV12-4 to TRBJ1-1; no clear D. The CDR3 is made up of 13 amino acids. Trimming cost V 2 bases and J 4 bases, with 8 bases left between them. This CDR3 reads CASSLSGITEAFF. The CDR3 nucleotides read TGTGCCAGCAGTTTATCAGGAATCACTGAAGCTTTCTTT.

In this sample, this clonotype turned up many times. V usage is TRBV9 and J usage is TRBJ1-3; D might be TRBD1 (6 bases). V was trimmed by 3 bases and J by 1 base, leaving 11 bases between them. CDR3 length: 15 residues. Germline V gene sequence: CDR1 SGDLS, CDR2 YYNGEE. CDR3 sequence (DNA): TGTGCCAGCAGCGCCGGGACACCGTCTGGAAACACCATATATTTT. Its protein is CASSAGTPSGNTIYF. Complete variable domain (other parts from reference TRBV9 and TRBJ1-3): DSGVTQTPKHLITATGQRVTLRCSPRSGDLSVYWYQQSLDQGLQFLIQYYNGEERAKGNILERFSAQQFPDLHSELNLSSLELGDSALYFCASSAGTPSGNTIYFGEGSWLTVV.

The V gene is TRBV4-3, the J gene TRBJ1-2; 10 bases are a match to TRBD1. The CDR3 sequence is 16 residues long. V was pared by 1 base and J by 3 bases, with 5 bases of the junction left unmatched. From germline, CDR1 is LGHNA and CDR2 YSLEER. CDR3 DNA sequence: TGCGCCAGCAGCCAAGGAGGGACAGGGGATTACTATGGCTACACCTTC. Amino acids: CASSQGGTGDYYGYTF.

Many counts were recorded for this clonotype. V gene TRBV5-1 combines with J gene TRBJ2-1; 7 bases align to TRBD1. Germline-derived CDR1 and CDR2 are SGHRS and YFSETQ. The CDR3 covers 14 residues. V shed 0 bases and J 3 bases; nucleotides not matched to a gene: 0. The CDR3 DNA is TGCGCCAGCAGCTTGGGGACAGGCTACAATGAGCAGTTCTTC. It specifies CASSLGTGYNEQFF. Combining the CDR3 with reference TRBV5-1 and TRBJ2-1 gives the whole variable domain KAGVTQTPRYLIKTRGQQVTLSCSPISGHRSVSWYQQTPGQGLQFLFEYFSETQRNKGNFPGRFSGRQFSNSRSEMNVSTLELGDSALYLCASSLGTGYNEQFFGPGTRLTVL.

This clonotype showed up many times. The chain is built from TRBV5-1 and TRBJ1-2; D gene uncertain. V gave up 0 bases and J gave up 4 bases, with 7 bases separating them. Germline CDR1 is SGHRS and CDR2 is YFSETQ. The CDR3 length is 13 residues. In DNA form, the CDR3 reads TGCGCCAGCAGCTTGGAAGGCGGCTATGGCTACACCTTC. Its translation is CASSLEGGYGYTF.

At least ten counts were recorded for this clonotype. V usage is TRBV18 and J usage is TRBJ2-1, with 9 nucleotides matching TRBD1. The CDR3 totals 15 residues. After removal of 3 bases from V and 8 bases from J, the junction contained 8 bases not matched to a gene. Germline V gene lookup returns CDR1 KGHSH and CDR2 LQKENI. CDR3 sequence (DNA): TGTGCCAGCTCACCGGGACAGGGAGGGAGGTATGAGCAGTTCTTC. Protein product: CASSPGQGGRYEQFF.

This clonotype has at least ten counts. The rearrangement links TRBV9 to TRBJ1-2; no reliable D call. CDR3 size: 15 residues. Germline V CDR1 and CDR2: SGDLS, YYNGEE. V lost 1 base to trimming and J lost 3 bases, with 13 bases between them. Here the CDR3 reads CASSVTPAPHYGYTF. The CDR3 DNA is TGTGCCAGCAGCGTAACCCCGGCGCCCCACTATGGCTACACCTTC.

Turning to this clonotype: One base away lies a much larger clone, so this may be a sequencing read error. The V gene is TRBV6-5, the J gene TRBJ1-1, with TRBD1 identical over 7 bases. The CDR3 is 14 amino acids. Trimming at V came to 6 bases and at J to 6 bases, leaving 10 bases not matched to a gene. Per germline, CDR1 MNHEY and CDR2 SVGAGI. In DNA, the CDR3 is TGTGCCAGCAGCGTCAGACAGGGTTTACCTGAAGCTTTCTTT. This translates into CASSVRQGLPEAFF.

About this clonotype itself: With a much larger clone just one base away, this may be a read error. The CDR3 loop reads CSTNSRDRVRGDTEAFF. CDR3 DNA: TGCAGTACCAACTCCCGGGACAGGGTCAGAGGGGACACTGAAGCTTTCTTT. V gene TRBV20-1 combines with J gene TRBJ1-1, with 9 nucleotides matching TRBD1. The CDR3 is 17 residues long. CDR1 is DFQATT, CDR2 SNEGSKA, per germline (reference sequence). V shed 8 bases, J shed 3 bases, and the junction held 19 bases outside the gene matches.

This clonotype was counted many times. The rearrangement links TRBV7-2 to TRBJ2-1; no clear D. From germline, CDR1 is SGHTA and CDR2 FQGNSA. V lost 1 base and J lost 6, with 7 bases in between. The CDR3 has 13 amino acids. In nucleotides, the CDR3 is TGTGCCAGCAGCTTAGGGCCAGCCAATGAGCAGTTCTTC. Amino acid sequence: CASSLGPANEQFF.

This clonotype was seen ten or more times. The chain joins TRBV27 to TRBJ1-5; 8 nucleotides match TRBD1. The CDR3 length is 15 residues. With V trimmed by 6 bases and J by 3 bases, 7 bases remained unmatched. CDR1 is MNHEY and CDR2 is SMNVEV in the germline V gene (reference sequence). CDR3 amino acids: CASRLRTGINQPQHF. As DNA, the CDR3 is TGTGCCAGCAGACTCAGGACAGGGATCAATCAGCCCCAGCATTTT.

In its sample, this clonotype was seen many times. The V call is TRBV11-2, the J call TRBJ2-1, with D unresolved. Looked up from germline, CDR1 is SGHAT and CDR2 is FQNNGV. The CDR3 is 19 amino acids. Trimming cost V 1 base and J 0 bases, with 19 bases left between them. The CDR3 sequence: CASSLGMGRPYSSYNEQFF. Here the CDR3 DNA reads TGTGCCAGCAGCTTAGGGATGGGCCGGCCGTATAGCTCCTACAATGAGCAGTTCTTC. Based on the CDR3 plus reference TRBV11-2 and TRBJ2-1, the full variable domain is EAGVAQSPRYKIIEKRQSVAFWCNPISGHATLYWYQQILGQGPKLLIQFQNNGVVDDSQLPKDRFSAERLKGVDSTLKIQPAKLEDSAVYLCASSLGMGRPYSSYNEQFFGPGTRLTVL.

This clonotype was recorded at least ten times. This chain joins TRBV7-2 and TRBJ1-1; D ambiguous. Germline CDR1 SGHTA, CDR2 FQGNSA. The CDR3 runs 13 residues. With 3 bases removed from V and 5 bases from J, the gap between germline ends came to 10 bases. This CDR3 reads CASSFSVVTEAFF. Here the CDR3 DNA reads TGTGCCAGCAGCTTTAGTGTGGTTACTGAAGCTTTCTTT. The full variable domain, its missing parts supplied by reference TRBV7-2 and TRBJ1-1, is GAGVSQSPSNKVTEKGKDVELRCDPISGHTALYWYRQSLGQGLEFLIYFQGNSAPDKSGLPSDRFSAERTGGSVSTLTIQRTQQEDSAVYLCASSFSVVTEAFFGQGTRLTVV.

To note about this clonotype: This may come from a read error, since a much larger clone is one base off. The V and J genes are TRBV20-1 and TRBJ1-3; D remains unclear. Germline loops: CDR1 DFQATT, CDR2 SNEGSKA (reference sequence). The CDR3 spans 11 residues. Trimming left V 2 bases short and J 1 base short, with 0 bases between. CDR3 region: CSARSGNTIYF. CDR3 DNA: TGCAGTGCTAGATCTGGAAACACCATATATTTT.

This clonotype was detected ten times or more. V is TRBV7-2 and J is TRBJ1-5; D ambiguous. CDR1 is SGHTA and CDR2 is FQGNSA in the germline V gene. The germline V and J ends were trimmed by 5 bases and 4 bases, with 15 bases remaining between them. The CDR3 spans 15 residues. The CDR3 region is CASSAAITVNQPQHF. The CDR3 region has the DNA TGTGCCAGCAGCGCCGCAATTACGGTGAATCAGCCCCAGCATTTT.

This clonotype was found many times. V usage is TRBV5-1 and J usage is TRBJ2-2; the match to TRBD2 covers 9 bases. Germline loops: CDR1 SGHRS, CDR2 YFSETQ. Trimming removed 5 bases from V and 0 bases from J; junction bases left unmatched: 2. CDR3 length: 15 residues. Written as DNA, the CDR3 is TGCGCCAGCAGGGAGCGGGGGGCGAACACCGGGGAGCTGTTTTTT. Its protein product is CASRERGANTGELFF.